One sample yielded the 3 T cell receptor beta chains listed below, sequenced in a study. Clones were read by immunoSEQ multiplex PCR, and TCRdb kept only the in-frame ones, dropping some. The sample carries under 90,000 clones, 85% to 95% recorded once. Sequencing input: PBMCs. The receptors were gathered from a man aged 35-49 years with rheumatoid arthritis.

This clone showed up just once. This chain connects TRBV16 to TRBJ2-5, with D possibly being TRBD2 (5 bases). Between the trimmed V and J ends, which lost 4 bases and 5 bases, there was a span of 17 bases. CDR1 is KGHSY and CDR2 is FQNENV in the germline V gene. This CDR3 contains 15 residues. In DNA, the CDR3 is TGTGCCAGCAGCCCCCGCGGGCAGGTTTTGGAGACCCAGTACTTC. It is translated as CASSPRGQVLETQYF.

The chain uses TRBV5-6 and TRBJ1-5; tentative D call: TRBD1 (5 bases). Germline assignment: CDR1 SGHDT and CDR2 YYEEEE. CDR3 size: 15 residues. Trimming left V 2 bases short and J 0 bases short, with 9 bases between. The DNA of the CDR3 is TGTGCCAGCAGCTTAGGAGGGGCTAGCAATCAGCCCCAGCATTTT. Residues: CASSLGGASNQPQHF.

This chain uses TRBV2 with TRBJ1-1, with unresolved D. Germline CDR1 SNHLY, CDR2 FYNNEI. The CDR3 has 13 residues. V was shortened by 6 bases and J by 4 bases, with 12 bases between the two germline ends. CDR3 bases: TGTGCCAGCAGCGGTGACCGGGGCACTGAAGCTTTCTTT. As protein: CASSGDRGTEAFF. Full variable domain (rest looked up from reference TRBV2 and TRBJ1-1): EPEVTQTPSHQVTQMGQEVILRCVPISNHLYFYWYRQILGQKVEFLVSFYNNEISEKSEIFDDQFSVERPDGSNFTLKIRSTKLEDSAMYFCASSGDRGTEAFFGQGTRLTVV.